These 20 T cell receptor beta chains came from one sample sequenced in a study of shared clonotypes between healthy human individuals. Profiled with immunoSEQ multiplex PCR; TCRdb holds only in-frame clones, not every one. There are roughly 2 million clones in the sample; 85% to 95% occur only once, and 0.1% to 0.15% lies in the top ten. Sample: naive CD4+ T cells sorted from blood. Subset indicated: CD45RA+ positively selected. The origin of the receptors is a man between 18 and 35 years old in good health.

The rearrangement joins TRBV20-1 to TRBJ2-7; D is unclear. V shed 5 bases and J shed 6 bases, with 11 bases lying between them. The CDR3 totals 11 residues. Germline assignment: CDR1 DFQATT and CDR2 SNEGSKA (reference sequence). The CDR3 here is CSASDGIEQYF. CDR3 bases: TGCAGTGCTTCGGACGGAATCGAGCAGTACTTC.

The V and J genes are TRBV19 and TRBJ1-6; D is ambiguous. The germline CDR1 and CDR2 sequences are LNHDA and SQIVND (reference sequence). V was shortened by 4 bases and J by 5 bases, with 12 bases between the two germline ends. This CDR3 has 15 amino acids. DNA of the CDR3: TGTGCCAGTAGTACCATGGGGAAGAATAATTCACCCCTCCACTTT. It is translated as CASSTMGKNNSPLHF.

The chain joins TRBV19 to TRBJ1-4; TRBD1 might be the D (5 bases). The CDR3 is made up of 15 amino acids. Germline V gene sequence: CDR1 LNHDA, CDR2 SQIVND (reference sequence). Deletions cut 3 bases from V and 7 bases from J, with 15 bases between. CDR3 DNA: TGTGCCAGTAGTATTGGTCAGGGTGCGAGTGAAAAACTGTTTTTT. Amino acid sequence: CASSIGQGASEKLFF.

CDR3 loop: CASSGRGGAGTDTQYF. CDR3 bases: TGTGCCAGCAGCGGCCGCGGAGGGGCTGGCACAGATACGCAGTATTTT. The chain joins TRBV9 to TRBJ2-3; the D gene is possibly TRBD2 (6 bases). V was trimmed by 3 bases and J by 1 base, leaving 15 bases between them. This CDR3 spans 16 amino acids. Germline V gene sequence: CDR1 SGDLS, CDR2 YYNGEE.

V usage is TRBV7-8 and J usage is TRBJ2-7; D may correspond to TRBD1 or TRBD2 (7 bases each). This CDR3 spans 16 amino acids. Germline CDR1 is SGHVS and CDR2 is FQNEAQ. V gave up 4 bases and J gave up 5 bases, with 21 bases separating them. In DNA form, the CDR3 reads TGTGCCAGCAGCTCCGGACGGACTAGTCAGGGGGACGAGCAGTACTTC. Its protein product is CASSSGRTSQGDEQYF.

The gene calls are TRBV18 and TRBJ1-6; D not certain. V was trimmed by 2 bases and J by 8 bases, leaving 13 bases between them. The CDR3 covers 15 residues. CDR1 KGHSH and CDR2 LQKENI come from the germline V gene. Here the CDR3 reads CASSPVFQEDSPLHF. The CDR3 nucleotides read TGTGCCAGCTCACCAGTTTTCCAAGAGGATTCACCCCTCCACTTT.

This chain joins TRBV18 and TRBJ2-1; D unclear. V shed 3 bases and J shed 3 bases, with 12 bases lying between them. Germline V gene data show CDR1 as KGHSH and CDR2 as LQKENI. CDR3 length: 15 amino acids. CDR3 nucleotides: TGTGCCAGCTCACCGATTGACCAGATCTACAATGAGCAGTTCTTC. This gives the protein CASSPIDQIYNEQFF.

This chain connects TRBV5-1 to TRBJ2-7; D remains ambiguous. The germline V and J ends were trimmed by 4 bases and 2 bases, with 13 bases remaining between them. From germline, CDR1 is SGHRS and CDR2 YFSETQ. CDR3 size: 14 residues. CDR3 protein: CASSLGVAAYEQYF. The DNA for the CDR3 is TGCGCCAGCAGCCTCGGAGTTGCGGCCTACGAGCAGTACTTC.

This clone occurred many times. Other DNA sequences of this sample code for an identical CDR3. This chain uses TRBV5-1 with TRBJ2-7, with 9 bases lining up with TRBD2. This CDR3 is built from 14 residues. V was clipped by 3 bases and J by 4 bases; unmatched bases: 5. CDR1 is SGHRS and CDR2 is YFSETQ in the germline V gene. CDR3 bases: TGCGCCAGCAGCTCGACTAGCGGAGGTTACGAGCAGTACTTC. This translates into CASSSTSGGYEQYF.

V usage is TRBV7-9 and J usage is TRBJ2-5; D call uncertain. V was clipped by 5 bases and J by 3 bases, with 16 bases between them. Germline CDR1 reads SEHNR; CDR2 reads FQNEAQ (reference sequence). The CDR3 loop spans 15 amino acids. The DNA for the CDR3 is TGTGCCAGCAGCATTAGCTCCTCCATAAAAGAGACCCAGTACTTC. Protein product: CASSISSSIKETQYF.

This clone occurred once. CDR3 sequence reads: CASSVKDGPLEQYF. The DNA for the CDR3 is TGTGCCAGCAGCGTTAAGGACGGACCCCTGGAGCAGTACTTC. V is TRBV6-1 and J is TRBJ2-7; D is uncertain. The CDR3 runs 14 residues. Trimming took off 6 bases at V and 7 bases at J, with 19 bases between the two ends. CDR1 is MNHNS, CDR2 SASEGT, per germline.

The rearrangement links TRBV30 to TRBJ2-3; no definite D call. Trimming removed 0 bases at V and 8 bases at J, with 6 bases between. This CDR3 contains 11 residues. Germline V CDR1 and CDR2: GTSNPN, SVGIG (reference sequence). In DNA, the CDR3 is TGTGCCTGGAGTGTACCAGGTACGCAGTATTTT. Protein sequence: CAWSVPGTQYF.

J is TRBJ1-4 and V is TRBV6-1; TRBD1 might be the D (5 bases). Germline V CDR1 and CDR2: MNHNS, SASEGT. V lost 3 bases and J lost 0, with 14 bases in between. The CDR3 consists of 17 residues. In DNA form, the CDR3 reads TGTGCCAGCAGTGACGGACAAGCCCTCACAACTAATGAAAAACTGTTTTTT. Residues: CASSDGQALTTNEKLFF.

This rearrangement joins TRBV19 to TRBJ1-1; D is perhaps TRBD1 (6 bases). From germline, CDR1 is LNHDA and CDR2 SQIVND (reference sequence). V was shortened by 5 bases and J by 10 bases, with 23 bases between the two germline ends. The CDR3 spans 15 residues. This CDR3 is CASSEAAHVQGGAFF. The CDR3 region has the DNA TGTGCCAGTAGTGAAGCGGCCCACGTTCAAGGGGGAGCTTTCTTT. Complete variable domain (other parts from reference TRBV19 and TRBJ1-1): DGGITQSPKYLFRKEGQNVTLSCEQNLNHDAMYWYRQDPGQGLRLIYYSQIVNDFQKGDIAEGYSVSREKKESFPLTVTSAQKNPTAFYLCASSEAAHVQGGAFFGQGTRLTVV.

This clone has a single count. CDR3 bases: TGTGCCTGGACCAGGGACATTTCTGAAGCTTTCTTT. Amino acids: CAWTRDISEAFF. The V gene is TRBV30, the J gene TRBJ1-1, with D possibly matching TRBD1 (6 bases). CDR3 length: 12 residues. Germline loops: CDR1 GTSNPN, CDR2 SVGIG (reference sequence). Trimming removed 4 bases at V and 6 bases at J, with 12 bases between.

This clone has just one count. This chain links TRBV5-6 with TRBJ2-5, with a tentative D call TRBD1 (5 bases). The CDR3 sequence is 15 residues long. Germline loops: CDR1 SGHDT, CDR2 YYEEEE. Trimming cost V 4 bases and J 1 base, with 14 bases left between them. CDR3 sequence (DNA): TGTGCCAGCAGCAAGGGGATCCGACCCCAAGAGACCCAGTACTTC. Translated: CASSKGIRPQETQYF.

J is TRBJ2-3 and V is TRBV6-5; possibly TRBD2 for D (6 bases). The ends were cut back, 5 bases at V and 4 bases at J, with 13 bases in the middle. This CDR3 spans 14 amino acids. The germline CDR1 and CDR2 sequences are MNHEY and SVGAGI. CDR3 in DNA: TGTGCCAGCAGTCTCCTAGCGTTGCCAGATACGCAGTATTTT. It translates to CASSLLALPDTQYF.

V gene TRBV2 combines with J gene TRBJ2-7; 7 bases align to TRBD1. With V trimmed by 6 bases and J by 2 bases, 7 bases remained unmatched. The germline V gene encodes CDR1 SNHLY and CDR2 FYNNEI. This CDR3 spans 14 amino acids. CDR3 in amino acids: CASRTGTATYEQYF. The CDR3 DNA reads TGTGCCAGCAGAACCGGGACAGCAACCTACGAGCAGTACTTC. The complete variable domain, with remaining parts taken from reference TRBV2 and TRBJ2-7, reads EPEVTQTPSHQVTQMGQEVILRCVPISNHLYFYWYRQILGQKVEFLVSFYNNEISEKSEIFDDQFSVERPDGSNFTLKIRSTKLEDSAMYFCASRTGTATYEQYFGPGTRLTVT.

J is TRBJ2-5 and V is TRBV7-2; TRBD1 matches at 12 bases. The CDR3 sequence is 17 residues long. V shed 1 base and J 5 bases; nucleotides not matched to a gene: 8. Germline lookup yields CDR1 SGHTA and CDR2 FQGNSA. The CDR3 here is CASSLVAGQGARETQYF. DNA of the CDR3: TGTGCCAGCAGCTTAGTCGCGGGACAGGGGGCGCGGGAGACCCAGTACTTC.

The V gene is TRBV14, the J gene TRBJ1-4, with a weak D call TRBD1 (6 bases). With 1 base removed from V and 8 bases from J, the gap between germline ends came to 14 bases. The CDR3 runs 15 residues. Looked up from germline, CDR1 is SGHDN and CDR2 is FVKESK. The CDR3 here is CASSQVHGGGEKLFF. The CDR3 DNA is TGTGCCAGCAGCCAAGTCCACGGAGGGGGAGAAAAACTGTTTTTT.